These 32 T cell receptor beta chains originate from one sample sequenced in a study of blood T cell repertoires in COVID-19 (dated by TCRdb to the early 2020s). The library was obtained by the immunoSEQ multiplex PCR assay. What TCRdb holds here is the immuneACCESS table cut down to in-frame rearrangements. Part of the clones is not present; checked against another copy, under half of the missing clones reflect an unresolved V gene, and the others are unexplained. The sample table shows 150,000 to 200,000 clones, and 80% to 90% are seen once. Roughly 14% of the sample belongs to the ten largest clones. Sequences were obtained from peripheral blood. These receptors originate from a woman aged 70-85 years with COVID-19, enrolled during active disease.

The V and J genes are TRBV24-1 and TRBJ2-2, with a tentative D call TRBD1 (6 bases). The CDR3 is 16 residues long. The V gene lost 1 base and the J gene lost 3 bases, with 11 bases spanning the gap. From germline, CDR1 is KGHDR and CDR2 SFDVKD. The CDR3 here is CATSDFRGQDTGELFF. DNA for the CDR3: TGTGCCACCAGTGATTTTAGGGGACAAGACACCGGGGAGCTGTTTTTT.

The sample holds a few counts of this clone. The gene calls are TRBV6-5 and TRBJ1-1; perhaps TRBD1 as D (5 bases). The ends were cut back, 6 bases at V and 8 bases at J, with 13 bases in the middle. The CDR3 is made up of 12 amino acids. Germline CDR1 is MNHEY and CDR2 is SVGAGI. Written as DNA, the CDR3 is TGTGCCAGCAGCCCCGACCGACAGGAAGCTTTCTTT. This codes for CASSPDRQEAFF.

The chain joins TRBV27 to TRBJ1-2, with TRBD1 as a possible D gene (6 bases). Trimming removed 4 bases from V and 8 bases from J, with 17 bases in between. The germline gives CDR1 MNHEY, CDR2 SMNVEV (reference sequence). This CDR3 comprises 14 residues. The CDR3, as DNA: TGTGCCAGCAGTTCAGGGCGGGGGGCGCAGGGCTACACCTTC. Translated, it gives CASSSGRGAQGYTF.

This clone was seen only once. The chain couples TRBV5-1 to TRBJ2-5; 11 nucleotides align to TRBD1. This CDR3 spans 13 amino acids. V lost 4 bases, J lost 7 bases, and 3 bases stayed unmatched. CDR1 and CDR2 from the germline V gene are SGHRS and YFSETQ. The CDR3 DNA reads TGCGCCAGCAGCCTCGGGACAGGGGGGACCCAGTACTTC. It specifies CASSLGTGGTQYF.

This sequence joins TRBV28 and TRBJ1-1; D gene uncertain. The V and J ends lost 6 bases and 1 base respectively, with 12 bases between them. Germline values: CDR1 MDHEN, CDR2 SYDVKM. The CDR3 has 14 amino acids. The CDR3 DNA follows: TGTGCCAGCAGGAGGAGGGAAACGAACACTGAAGCTTTCTTT. It is translated as CASRRRETNTEAFF.

The V and J genes are TRBV6-5 and TRBJ2-7, with 13 nucleotides matching TRBD2. Germline CDR1 reads MNHEY; CDR2 reads SVGAGI. This CDR3 is 15 amino acids long. The junction had 5 bases not matched to a gene; V was cut back by 6 bases and J by 3 bases. The CDR3 loop is CASRRLAGGLYEQYV. CDR3 sequence (DNA): TGTGCCAGCAGAAGACTAGCGGGGGGACTCTACGAGCAGTACGTC.

The V and J genes are TRBV2 and TRBJ1-2, with D maybe TRBD1 (5 bases). Germline V CDR1 and CDR2: SNHLY, FYNNEI. This CDR3 contains 15 residues. Trimming left V 3 bases short and J 8 bases short, with 19 bases between. CDR3 residues: CASSDLRGRSWGYTF. Written as DNA, the CDR3 is TGTGCCAGCAGTGACTTAAGGGGAAGATCATGGGGCTACACCTTC. The variable domain in full, completed from reference TRBV2 and TRBJ1-2, reads EPEVTQTPSHQVTQMGQEVILRCVPISNHLYFYWYRQILGQKVEFLVSFYNNEISEKSEIFDDQFSVERPDGSNFTLKIRSTKLEDSAMYFCASSDLRGRSWGYTFGSGTRLTVV.

This sequence joins TRBV2 and TRBJ2-2; 14 nucleotides align to TRBD2. The CDR3 is made up of 16 amino acids. The germline V gene encodes CDR1 SNHLY and CDR2 FYNNEI. V lost 6 bases to trimming and J lost 6 bases; unmatched junction nucleotides: 6. CDR3 nucleotides: TGTGCCAGCAGAGGGACTAGCGGGAGAGGATCCGGGGAGCTGTTTTTT. It codes for CASRGTSGRGSGELFF.

This chain joins TRBV6-4 and TRBJ1-2, with 9 bases identical to TRBD1. The germline V gene has CDR1 MRHNA and CDR2 SNTAGT. Trimming cost V 8 bases and J 7 bases; bases outside gene matches: 5. The CDR3 runs 12 residues. In nucleotides, the CDR3 is TGTGCCAGCGGGACAGGGATGGGTGGCTACACCTTC. Amino acid sequence: CASGTGMGGYTF.

This chain joins TRBV9 and TRBJ2-5, with 7 bases aligning to TRBD1. The J segment lost 1 base and the V segment lost 3 bases, leaving 3 bases of the junction unmatched. CDR3 size: 14 residues. CDR1 is SGDLS, CDR2 YYNGEE, per germline. This CDR3 reads CASSEGDSQETQYF. CDR3 DNA: TGTGCCAGCAGCGAGGGGGACAGCCAAGAGACCCAGTACTTC.

The sample holds one count of this clone. The CDR3 DNA sequence: TGTGCCAGCAGCTCCTATGGGGGGGCCTCTGAAGCTTTCTTT. Protein product: CASSSYGGASEAFF. The chain uses TRBV3-1 (or the pseudogene TRBV3-2) and TRBJ1-1, with TRBD1 as a possible D gene (6 bases). V was trimmed by 5 bases and J by 6 bases, leaving 16 bases between them. The CDR3 is made up of 14 amino acids. Germline lookup yields CDR1 LGHDT and CDR2 YNNKEL (reference sequence).

V is TRBV9 and J is TRBJ2-5; 12 bases align to TRBD2. Germline V gene lookup returns CDR1 SGDLS and CDR2 YYNGEE. The V gene end was trimmed by 1 base and the J gene end by 5 bases; junction bases not matched to a gene: 18. The CDR3 totals 20 residues. In DNA form, the CDR3 reads TGTGCCAGCAGCGTATATAAGGATCGACTAGCGGGAGACCGGGGGGAGACCCAGTACTTC. Protein product: CASSVYKDRLAGDRGETQYF. Supplemented by reference TRBV9 and TRBJ2-5, the full variable domain reads DSGVTQTPKHLITATGQRVTLRCSPRSGDLSVYWYQQSLDQGLQFLIQYYNGEERAKGNILERFSAQQFPDLHSELNLSSLELGDSALYFCASSVYKDRLAGDRGETQYFGPGTRLLVL.

This sequence joins TRBV18 and TRBJ2-7; tentatively, D is TRBD2 (6 bases). This CDR3 is 15 amino acids long. Germline CDR1 reads KGHSH; CDR2 reads LQKENI. Trimming removed 3 bases from V and 7 bases from J, with 19 bases in between. The chain's CDR3 is CASSPSPGELKEQYV. CDR3 sequence (DNA): TGTGCCAGCTCACCGTCACCGGGGGAGTTGAAGGAGCAGTACGTC.

This chain links TRBV7-2 with TRBJ1-5; 10 nucleotides agree with TRBD1. Germline V gene sequence: CDR1 SGHTA, CDR2 FQGNSA. The CDR3 is made up of 15 amino acids. J gave up 4 bases and V 4 bases, and 4 bases lay outside the gene matches. Here the CDR3 DNA reads TGTGCCAGCAGCTCGGGACAGGGGAGGAATCAGCCCCAGCATTTT. It translates to CASSSGQGRNQPQHF.

The V and J genes are TRBV5-8 and TRBJ2-7; TRBD2 is a possible D gene (6 bases). Germline values: CDR1 SGHTS, CDR2 YDEGEE. With 0 bases removed from V and 2 bases from J, the gap between germline ends came to 12 bases. The CDR3 has 15 residues. DNA of the CDR3: TGTGCCAGCAGCTTGGTGTCGGGGGTCCCCTACGAGCAGTACGTC. Translation gives CASSLVSGVPYEQYV.

V gene TRBV15 combines with J gene TRBJ1-5, with D hard to call. The CDR3 totals 14 residues. Trimming took off 0 bases at V and 5 bases at J, with 8 bases between the two ends. Germline V gene sequence: CDR1 LNHNV, CDR2 YYDKDF (reference sequence). The CDR3, as DNA: TGTGCCACCAGCAGAGATTCCCTGTATCAGCCCCAGCATTTT. It yields the protein CATSRDSLYQPQHF.

The chain couples TRBV6-5 to TRBJ2-2; D might be TRBD1 (6 bases). CDR3 length: 14 amino acids. Trimming cost V 5 bases and J 1 base, with 8 bases left between them. Germline V gene data show CDR1 as MNHEY and CDR2 as SVGAGI. CDR3 protein: CASSRQENTGELFF. CDR3 DNA sequence: TGTGCCAGCAGTAGACAGGAGAACACCGGGGAGCTGTTTTTT.

This chain uses TRBV14 with TRBJ1-2; D call uncertain. Trimming took off 0 bases at V and 7 bases at J, with 12 bases between the two ends. CDR3 length: 14 amino acids. Germline lookup yields CDR1 SGHDN and CDR2 FVKESK. The chain's CDR3 is CASSQDTVSGGYTF. The CDR3 DNA sequence: TGTGCCAGCAGCCAAGATACGGTCTCCGGTGGCTACACCTTC.

J is TRBJ2-1 and V is TRBV29-1; TRBD2 matches at 7 bases. The CDR3 extends over 12 amino acids. CDR1 is SQVTM and CDR2 is ANQGSEA in the germline V gene. Germline trimming cut 7 bases from V and 7 bases from J; bases unmatched to any gene: 7. This CDR3 is CSAGAGVNEQFF. DNA for the CDR3: TGCAGCGCCGGGGCGGGAGTAAATGAGCAGTTCTTC.

In this sample, this clone turned up a few times. The DNA of the CDR3 is TGTGCCAGCAGCGAATGGACAGGAGGTGGCTACACCTTC. Translation gives CASSEWTGGGYTF. V and J are TRBV3-1 (or the pseudogene TRBV3-2) and TRBJ1-2; 7 positions match TRBD1. The CDR3 runs to 13 residues. Trimming at V came to 5 bases and at J to 7 bases, leaving 7 bases not matched to a gene. Germline V gene data show CDR1 as LGHDT and CDR2 as YNNKEL (reference sequence).

The chain employs TRBV19 and TRBJ1-1; TRBD1 matches at 8 bases. The CDR3 contains 14 residues. Germline CDR1 reads LNHDA; CDR2 reads SQIVND (reference sequence). V shed 3 bases, J shed 1 base, and the junction held 1 base outside the gene matches. DNA for the CDR3: TGTGCCAGTAGTATGACAGGGGCGAACACTGAAGCTTTCTTT. This sequence encodes CASSMTGANTEAFF.

V gene TRBV7-8 combines with J gene TRBJ2-2, with 7 bases lining up with TRBD2. The CDR3 has 16 amino acids. The V segment lost 5 bases and the J segment 1 base; nucleotides outside the gene matches: 7. Germline V gene sequence: CDR1 SGHVS, CDR2 FQNEAQ. The CDR3 region is CASSPREAMNTGELFF. DNA for the CDR3: TGTGCCAGCAGCCCTCGGGAGGCCATGAACACCGGGGAGCTGTTTTTT.

The chain employs TRBV7-2 and TRBJ1-2; unclear D gene. With 5 bases removed from V and 3 bases from J, the gap between germline ends came to 13 bases. The CDR3 consists of 14 residues. Germline CDR1 and CDR2: SGHTA and FQGNSA. CDR3 nucleotides: TGTGCCAGCAGCCCATCGGGGAAGTACTATGGCTACACCTTC. It encodes CASSPSGKYYGYTF.

V is TRBV3-1 (or the pseudogene TRBV3-2) and J is TRBJ2-1; TRBD2 agrees at 8 bases. The CDR3 sequence is 14 residues long. CDR1 is LGHDT, CDR2 YNNKEL, per germline (reference sequence). V trimming: 6 bases; J trimming: 7 bases; junction bases outside the gene matches: 8. The CDR3 DNA reads TGTGCCAGCAGACCAGCGGGAGTGTTGAATGAGCAGTTCTTC. The encoded protein is CASRPAGVLNEQFF.

V gene TRBV6-6 combines with J gene TRBJ2-3, with 7 bases aligning to TRBD2. Per the germline V gene, CDR1 is MNHNY and CDR2 is SVGAGI (reference sequence). V lost 7 bases, J lost 1 base, and 11 bases stayed unmatched. This CDR3 region has 16 residues. The CDR3 region is CASTFVAGVGTDTQYF. DNA for the CDR3: TGTGCCAGCACCTTTGTTGCGGGAGTAGGCACAGATACGCAGTATTTT.

V is TRBV27 and J is TRBJ1-5, with 8 bases aligning to TRBD1. There are 17 residues in the CDR3. Unmatched junction bases numbered 9, after V lost 3 bases and J lost 2 bases. Germline V gives CDR1 MNHEY, CDR2 SMNVEV (reference sequence). CDR3 sequence: CASSFSQGASGNQPQHF. The DNA for the CDR3 is TGTGCCAGCAGTTTTAGCCAGGGGGCGAGTGGCAATCAGCCCCAGCATTTT.

The chain joins TRBV10-1 to TRBJ2-2; possible D gene TRBD1, 6 bases. Germline CDR1 and CDR2: WNHNN and SYGVQD (reference sequence). The V end lost 6 bases, the J end lost 6 bases, and 8 bases lay between the germline ends. The CDR3 has 12 residues. CDR3 DNA sequence: TGCGCCAGCAGCAGGGGAGCCGGGGAGCTGTTTTTT. Residues: CASSRGAGELFF.

The V and J genes are TRBV11-2 and TRBJ1-5, with D perhaps TRBD1 (6 bases). This CDR3 has 14 amino acids. V was trimmed by 5 bases and J by 3 bases, leaving 11 bases between them. Germline V gives CDR1 SGHAT, CDR2 FQNNGV. The CDR3 protein is CASSLRGANQPQHF. CDR3 in DNA: TGTGCCAGCAGCCTACGGGGGGCCAATCAGCCCCAGCATTTT.

The V call is TRBV10-1, the J call TRBJ2-5, with 7 bases lining up with TRBD1. From germline, CDR1 is WNHNN and CDR2 SYGVQD (reference sequence). V shed 6 bases, J shed 1 base, and the junction held 2 bases outside the gene matches. The CDR3 extends over 13 amino acids. The CDR3 DNA is TGCGCCAGCAGCAGGGACAGCCAAGAGACCCAGTACTTC. It specifies CASSRDSQETQYF.

A word on this clone: This sample also contains other DNA sequences that code for the same CDR3. The chain has TRBV28 and TRBJ2-3, with D possibly matching TRBD2 (5 bases). The length of the CDR3 is 14 residues. Germline V gene sequence: CDR1 MDHEN, CDR2 SYDVKM. V shed 2 bases and J shed 0 bases, with 6 bases lying between them. The CDR3: CASSLGGSTDTQYF. The CDR3 nucleotides read TGTGCCAGCAGTTTAGGCGGGAGCACAGATACGCAGTATTTT.

V usage is TRBV5-6 and J usage is TRBJ2-7; perhaps TRBD2 as D (5 bases). The CDR3 sequence is 14 residues long. Per germline, CDR1 SGHDT and CDR2 YYEEEE. V was pared by 1 base and J by 2 bases, with 10 bases between. The CDR3 is CASSLLGSPYEQYV. In DNA form, the CDR3 reads TGTGCCAGCAGCTTGCTAGGGAGTCCCTACGAGCAGTACGTC.

V gene TRBV7-8 combines with J gene TRBJ2-2, with D possibly being TRBD1 (6 bases). There are 14 residues in the CDR3. Germline V gives CDR1 SGHVS, CDR2 FQNEAQ. Trimming took 4 bases from V and 6 from J, leaving 12 bases between them. This CDR3 is CASSSGERAGELFF. Here the CDR3 DNA reads TGTGCCAGCAGCTCAGGGGAACGGGCCGGGGAGCTGTTTTTT.